One sample yielded the 25 T cell receptor beta chains listed below, sequenced in a study of CD8+ T cells in alopecia areata. Indicated treatment: oral pan-JAK inhibitor, 5-10 mg twice daily. Investigators isolated RNA and reverse transcribed it into cDNA to act as the sequencing template. Sequencing used immunoSEQ multiplex PCR; TCRdb keeps in-frame clones, though not all of them. The table lists about 270,000 clones, about 62% of them singletons. The specimen was CD4+ T cells sorted from blood, collected at roughly week 52, from a patient treated with tofacitinib. Receptors were obtained from a human donor with alopecia areata.

CDR3 bases: TGTGCCAGCAGCTCTCCGGGGCCCAGGGGCTATGAGCAGTTCTTC. The encoded protein is CASSSPGPRGYEQFF. This chain joins TRBV7-2 and TRBJ2-1; tentatively, D is TRBD1 (6 bases). The germline V and J ends were trimmed by 4 bases and 8 bases, with 18 bases remaining between them. CDR1 is SGHTA and CDR2 is FQGNSA in the germline V gene. The CDR3 length is 15 residues. Supplemented by reference TRBV7-2 and TRBJ2-1, the full variable domain reads GAGVSQSPSNKVTEKGKDVELRCDPISGHTALYWYRQSLGQGLEFLIYFQGNSAPDKSGLPSDRFSAERTGGSVSTLTIQRTQQEDSAVYLCASSSPGPRGYEQFFGPGTRLTVL.

The DNA of the CDR3 is TGTGCCAGCAGACCTTTGGGGGAGAATTCACCCCTCCACTTT. Its translation is CASRPLGENSPLHF. The chain couples TRBV6-5 to TRBJ1-6; D is perhaps TRBD1 (5 bases). V was trimmed by 6 bases and J by 7 bases, leaving 13 bases between them. Per germline, CDR1 MNHEY and CDR2 SVGAGI. The CDR3 spans 14 residues.

The CDR3 sequence: CASSDRLGAGGYTF. The CDR3 DNA is TGTGCCAGCAGTGACCGCCTGGGGGCAGGTGGCTACACCTTC. The chain recombines TRBV2 with TRBJ1-2; D perhaps matches TRBD1 (6 bases). This CDR3 comprises 14 residues. V lost 3 bases, J lost 7 bases, and 15 bases lay in between. Germline V gene sequence: CDR1 SNHLY, CDR2 FYNNEI.

This clone has ten or more counts. The chain couples TRBV2 to TRBJ1-5, with TRBD1 matching 9 bases. J lost 3 bases, V lost 6 bases, and 3 bases had no gene match. Germline lookup yields CDR1 SNHLY and CDR2 FYNNEI. The CDR3 is 14 amino acids. The CDR3 nucleotides are TGTGCCAGCAGGGACAGGGGAATCAATCAGCCCCAGCATTTT. This codes for CASRDRGINQPQHF.

For the CDR3, the DNA is TGCAGCGTCAGACAGGGGGGATACAATGAGCAGTTCTTC. It is translated as CSVRQGGYNEQFF. The chain couples TRBV29-1 to TRBJ2-1; TRBD1 matches 9 bases. The V gene's germline CDR1 is SQVTM and CDR2 ANQGSEA. CDR3 length: 13 residues. V lost 6 bases, J lost 4 bases, and 4 bases stayed unmatched.

This clone was seen a handful of times. The chain combines TRBV2 with TRBJ2-6, with D perhaps assigned TRBD1 or TRBD2 (5 bases each). The germline gives CDR1 SNHLY, CDR2 FYNNEI. V shed 6 bases and J shed 0 bases, with 9 bases lying between them. The CDR3 consists of 15 residues. This CDR3 reads CASREDNSGANVLTF. The CDR3 bases are TGTGCCAGCAGGGAGGACAACTCTGGGGCCAACGTCCTGACTTTC.

The chain is built from TRBV30 and TRBJ1-5; 7 nucleotides match TRBD1. CDR1 and CDR2 from the germline V gene are GTSNPN and SVGIG (reference sequence). There are 14 residues in the CDR3. J lost 4 bases, V lost 2 bases, and 5 bases had no gene match. The CDR3 is CAWSIMTGNQPQHF. Written as DNA, the CDR3 is TGTGCCTGGAGTATCATGACAGGGAATCAGCCCCAGCATTTT.

The genes are TRBV9 and TRBJ2-5; D is perhaps TRBD1 or TRBD2 (5 bases each). The germline gives CDR1 SGDLS, CDR2 YYNGEE. The CDR3 is 15 amino acids. V was pared by 5 bases and J by 4 bases, with 18 bases between. The CDR3 region is CASRPGARPGETQYF. The CDR3 coding sequence is TGTGCCAGCAGGCCCGGGGCCCGACCAGGAGAGACCCAGTACTTC.

The V call is TRBV19, the J call TRBJ2-7; unclear D gene. Trimming shortened V by 5 bases and J by 6 bases, and 17 bases separated the two germline ends. The CDR3 runs to 14 residues. Germline CDR1 reads LNHDA; CDR2 reads SQIVND (reference sequence). The CDR3 is CASSPNPDLSEQYF. In nucleotides, the CDR3 is TGTGCCAGTAGTCCCAACCCTGACCTTAGCGAGCAGTACTTC. Full variable domain (outside the CDR3, taken from reference TRBV19 and TRBJ2-7): DGGITQSPKYLFRKEGQNVTLSCEQNLNHDAMYWYRQDPGQGLRLIYYSQIVNDFQKGDIAEGYSVSREKKESFPLTVTSAQKNPTAFYLCASSPNPDLSEQYFGPGTRLTVT.

V usage is TRBV25-1 and J usage is TRBJ2-5; 8 bases match TRBD2. Losses at the gene ends were 6 bases for V and 4 bases for J; bases not matched to a gene: 13. Germline-derived CDR1 and CDR2 are MGHDK and SYGVNS. The CDR3 runs 16 residues. The CDR3: CASSEGSGTRGETQYF. Written as DNA, the CDR3 is TGTGCCAGCAGCGAGGGTTCCGGGACTAGAGGAGAGACCCAGTACTTC. Supplemented by reference TRBV25-1 and TRBJ2-5, the full variable domain reads EADIYQTPRYLVIGTGKKITLECSQTMGHDKMYWYQQDPGMELHLIHYSYGVNSTEKGDLSSESTVSRIRTEHFPLTLESARPSHTSQYLCASSEGSGTRGETQYFGPGTRLLVL.

The chain recombines TRBV7-2 with TRBJ1-1; D is unclear. Trimming took 5 bases from V and 7 from J, leaving 11 bases between them. The CDR3 runs to 12 residues. CDR1 SGHTA and CDR2 FQGNSA come from the germline V gene. The CDR3 DNA reads TGTGCCAGCAGCCCCCGCACCCATGAAGCTTTCTTT. Translated: CASSPRTHEAFF.

The V gene is TRBV4-2, the J gene TRBJ2-6; D is unclear. Trimming pared 0 bases from V and 6 bases from J, leaving 9 bases between. Looked up from germline, CDR1 is LGHNA and CDR2 is YNFKEQ. The CDR3 has 15 residues. CDR3 bases: TGTGCCAGCAGCCAAGAGCCGACGTCGGCCAACGTCCTGACTTTC. Translating gives CASSQEPTSANVLTF.

The rearrangement joins TRBV4-3 to TRBJ2-5; TRBD1 matches at 7 bases. V shed 5 bases and J 2 bases; nucleotides not matched to a gene: 8. Germline CDR1 and CDR2: LGHNA and YSLEER. CDR3 length: 15 amino acids. CDR3 in DNA: TGCGCCAGCAGCTGGTTAGGGGACAGACAAGAGACCCAGTACTTC. This encodes CASSWLGDRQETQYF.

The J gene is TRBJ1-1, the V gene TRBV7-3; D is ambiguous. The CDR3 is 13 residues long. Per the germline V gene, CDR1 is SGHTA and CDR2 is FQGTGA. V was shortened by 6 bases and J by 5 bases, with 13 bases between the two germline ends. The DNA for the CDR3 is TGTGCCAGCAGTAGTGCATTAGGGACTGAAGCTTTCTTT. Amino acids: CASSSALGTEAFF.

The V call is TRBV29-1, the J call TRBJ1-5, with 9 bases matching TRBD1. V shed 7 bases, J shed 6 bases, and the junction held 7 bases outside the gene matches. Germline V gene lookup returns CDR1 SQVTM and CDR2 ANQGSEA. The CDR3 contains 13 residues. For the CDR3, the DNA is TGCAGCGCACAGGGGGCGGTGGGTCAGCCCCAGCATTTT. It translates to CSAQGAVGQPQHF.

This clone was picked up a small number of times. This chain links TRBV29-1 with TRBJ2-5, with D perhaps assigned TRBD1 or TRBD2 (5 bases each). CDR3 length: 12 amino acids. Germline V gives CDR1 SQVTM, CDR2 ANQGSEA. Trimming left V 6 bases short and J 2 bases short, with 10 bases between. CDR3 bases: TGCAGCGTCACGGGGCCACAAGAGACCCAGTACTTC. Translated, it gives CSVTGPQETQYF.

The chain couples TRBV7-8 to TRBJ1-1; D is perhaps TRBD1 (6 bases). The CDR3 consists of 16 residues. Germline V lookup: CDR1 SGHVS, CDR2 FQNEAQ. Trimming cost V 2 bases and J 10 bases, with 23 bases left between them. The CDR3 bases are TGTGCCAGCAGCTTACAGGCGATGGGGGCTAGGATCGGAGCTTTCTTT. It translates to CASSLQAMGARIGAFF.

The chain links TRBV12-5 to TRBJ1-4; tentative D call: TRBD1 (5 bases). The CDR3 has 13 residues. Germline CDR1 is LGHNT and CDR2 is FRNRAP. V was clipped by 2 bases and J by 7 bases, with 8 bases between them. In nucleotides, the CDR3 is TGTGCTAGTGGTTTGCAGGGTGTTGAAAAACTGTTTTTT. It is translated as CASGLQGVEKLFF.

This clone has just a few counts. The gene calls are TRBV29-1 and TRBJ1-2; D is uncertain. Trimming shortened V by 8 bases and J by 2 bases, and 18 bases separated the two germline ends. CDR1 and CDR2 (germline): SQVTM, ANQGSEA. This CDR3 contains 14 residues. The CDR3 DNA follows: TGCAGCCTACAAAAAGGGCTCTCGAACTATGGCTACACCTTC. Translation: CSLQKGLSNYGYTF.

Concerning this clone: Other DNA sequences in the same sample also yield this CDR3. CDR3 bases: TGCAGTGCTAGTCATAATGAGCAGTTCTTC. This sequence encodes CSASHNEQFF. The chain joins TRBV20-1 to TRBJ2-1; no clear D gene. Trimming left V 3 bases short and J 7 bases short, with 4 bases between. Germline V gives CDR1 DFQATT, CDR2 SNEGSKA (reference sequence). CDR3 length equals 10 residues.

The gene calls are TRBV6-5 and TRBJ1-5, with 11 bases identical to TRBD1. Germline loops: CDR1 MNHEY, CDR2 SVGAGI. The CDR3 runs 15 residues. Germline trimming cut 6 bases from V and 4 bases from J; bases unmatched to any gene: 5. CDR3 bases: TGTGCCAGCAGACGGACAGGGGGCGGGAATCAGCCCCAGCATTTT. As protein: CASRRTGGGNQPQHF.

This rearrangement joins TRBV29-1 to TRBJ2-1; the match to TRBD2 covers 8 bases. The V gene end was trimmed by 6 bases and the J gene end by 3 bases; junction bases not matched to a gene: 7. This CDR3 region has 14 residues. CDR1 and CDR2 from the germline V gene are SQVTM and ANQGSEA. The CDR3 nucleotides are TGCAGCGTGGGGGAGCGGGGGAACTACAATGAGCAGTTCTTC. Translation: CSVGERGNYNEQFF.

The chain is built from TRBV6-5 and TRBJ2-1, with D perhaps being TRBD1 or TRBD2 (6 bases each). V was shortened by 2 bases and J by 9 bases, with 20 bases between the two germline ends. Germline CDR1 reads MNHEY; CDR2 reads SVGAGI. The CDR3 has 16 amino acids. DNA for the CDR3: TGTGCCAGCAGTTACCCCTCCGGGGGCAGTTACGGTGAGCAGTTCTTC. It yields the protein CASSYPSGGSYGEQFF.

The V call is TRBV30, the J call TRBJ2-5, with D perhaps TRBD2 (6 bases). The V end was cut by 1 base, the J end by 5 bases, with 17 bases between. The CDR3 extends over 15 amino acids. The germline V gene has CDR1 GTSNPN and CDR2 SVGIG (reference sequence). DNA for the CDR3: TGTGCCTGGAGTGGTGCGGGGTCAGGGAGGGAGACCCAGTACTTC. Translating it yields CAWSGAGSGRETQYF.

V and J are TRBV30 and TRBJ2-7; either TRBD1 or TRBD2 may fit D (6 bases each). The CDR3 sequence is 17 residues long. Trimming removed 4 bases from V and 6 bases from J, with 28 bases in between. Germline CDR1 and CDR2: GTSNPN and SVGIG (reference sequence). CDR3 DNA sequence: TGTGCCTGGATGGGACAAACCGGGACTCCCATGGGTGTCGAGCAGTACTTC. Its protein is CAWMGQTGTPMGVEQYF.